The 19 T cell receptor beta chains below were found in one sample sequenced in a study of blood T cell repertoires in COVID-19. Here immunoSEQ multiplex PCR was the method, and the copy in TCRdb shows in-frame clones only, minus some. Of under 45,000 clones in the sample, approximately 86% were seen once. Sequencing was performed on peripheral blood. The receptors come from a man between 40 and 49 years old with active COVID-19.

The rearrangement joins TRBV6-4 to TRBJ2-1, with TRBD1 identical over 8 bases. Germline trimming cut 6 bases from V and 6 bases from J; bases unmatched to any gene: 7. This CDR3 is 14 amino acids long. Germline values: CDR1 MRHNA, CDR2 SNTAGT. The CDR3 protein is CASSPGQEGNEQFF. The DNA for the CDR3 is TGTGCCAGCAGCCCGGGACAGGAGGGCAATGAGCAGTTCTTC.

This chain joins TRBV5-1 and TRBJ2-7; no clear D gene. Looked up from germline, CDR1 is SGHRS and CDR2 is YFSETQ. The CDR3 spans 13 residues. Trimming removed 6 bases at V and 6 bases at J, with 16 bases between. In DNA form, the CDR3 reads TGCGCCAGCACACCCTTCCCCTCGGGCGAGCAGTACTTC. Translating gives CASTPFPSGEQYF.

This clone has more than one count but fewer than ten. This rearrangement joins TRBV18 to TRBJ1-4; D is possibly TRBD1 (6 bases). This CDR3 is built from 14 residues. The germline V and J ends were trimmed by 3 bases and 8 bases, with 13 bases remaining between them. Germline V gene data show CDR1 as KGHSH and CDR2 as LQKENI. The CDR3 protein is CASSPDSQREKLFF. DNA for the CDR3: TGTGCCAGCTCACCGGACAGTCAAAGGGAAAAACTGTTTTTT.

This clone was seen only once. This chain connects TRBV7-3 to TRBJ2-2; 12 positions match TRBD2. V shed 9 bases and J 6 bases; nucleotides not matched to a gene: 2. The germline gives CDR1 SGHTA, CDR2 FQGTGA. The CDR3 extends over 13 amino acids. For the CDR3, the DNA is TGTGCCAGTTCTAGCGGGAGGGCCGGGGAGCTGTTTTTT. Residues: CASSSGRAGELFF.

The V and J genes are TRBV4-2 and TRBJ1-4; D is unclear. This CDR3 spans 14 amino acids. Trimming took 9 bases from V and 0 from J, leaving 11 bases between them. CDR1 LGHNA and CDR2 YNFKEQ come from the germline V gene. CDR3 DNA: TGTGCCAGTTCTGACACCGCAACTAATGAAAAACTGTTTTTT. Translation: CASSDTATNEKLFF.

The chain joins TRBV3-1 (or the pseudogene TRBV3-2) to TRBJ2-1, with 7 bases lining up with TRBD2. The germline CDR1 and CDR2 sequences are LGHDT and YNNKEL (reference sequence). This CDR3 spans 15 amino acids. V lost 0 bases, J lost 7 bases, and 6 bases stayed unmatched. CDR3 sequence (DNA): TGTGCCAGCAGCCAAGATGTACTAGCGCGGAATGAGCAGTTCTTC. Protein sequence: CASSQDVLARNEQFF.

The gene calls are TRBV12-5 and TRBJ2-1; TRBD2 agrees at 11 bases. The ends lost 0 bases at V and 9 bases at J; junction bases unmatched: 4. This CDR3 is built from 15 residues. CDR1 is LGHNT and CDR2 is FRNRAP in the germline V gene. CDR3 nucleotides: TGTGCTAGTGGTTTGGTACTAGCGGGAGTAGGTGAGCAGTTCTTC. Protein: CASGLVLAGVGEQFF.

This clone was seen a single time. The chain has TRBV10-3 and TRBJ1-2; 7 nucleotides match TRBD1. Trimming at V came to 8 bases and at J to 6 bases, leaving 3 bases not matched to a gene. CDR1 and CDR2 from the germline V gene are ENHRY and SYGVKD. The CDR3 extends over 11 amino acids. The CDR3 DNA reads TGTGCCATCGGGGACAGAAATGGCTACACCTTC. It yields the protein CAIGDRNGYTF.

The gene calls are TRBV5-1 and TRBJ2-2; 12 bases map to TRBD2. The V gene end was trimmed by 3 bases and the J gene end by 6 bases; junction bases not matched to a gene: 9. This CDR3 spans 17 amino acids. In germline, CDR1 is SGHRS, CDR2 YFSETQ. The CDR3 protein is CASSSSTSGRRAGELFF. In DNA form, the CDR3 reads TGCGCCAGCAGCTCTTCGACTAGCGGGAGACGGGCCGGGGAGCTGTTTTTT.

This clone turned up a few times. CDR3 sequence: CASSLLASSYEQYF. In nucleotides, the CDR3 is TGTGCCAGCAGTTTACTAGCGAGCTCCTACGAGCAGTACTTC. This chain joins TRBV28 and TRBJ2-7; D perhaps matches TRBD2 (6 bases). The germline V gene has CDR1 MDHEN and CDR2 SYDVKM. V gave up 2 bases and J gave up 0 bases, with 8 bases separating them. The CDR3 is made up of 14 amino acids.

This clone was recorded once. The CDR3 protein is CASSSRGGGTEAFF. CDR3 bases: TGTGCCAGTAGTTCCAGGGGTGGAGGTACTGAAGCTTTCTTT. The rearrangement links TRBV19 to TRBJ1-1, with a weak D call TRBD1 (6 bases). Looked up from germline, CDR1 is LNHDA and CDR2 is SQIVND (reference sequence). The CDR3 covers 14 residues. V dropped 5 bases and J dropped 5 bases, with 15 bases sitting between them.

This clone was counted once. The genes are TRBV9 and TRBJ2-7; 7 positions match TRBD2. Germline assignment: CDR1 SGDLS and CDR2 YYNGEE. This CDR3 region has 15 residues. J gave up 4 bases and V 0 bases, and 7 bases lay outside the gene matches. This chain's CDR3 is CASSVAVAGNYEQYF. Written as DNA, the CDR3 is TGTGCCAGCAGCGTAGCGGTAGCGGGTAATTACGAGCAGTACTTC.

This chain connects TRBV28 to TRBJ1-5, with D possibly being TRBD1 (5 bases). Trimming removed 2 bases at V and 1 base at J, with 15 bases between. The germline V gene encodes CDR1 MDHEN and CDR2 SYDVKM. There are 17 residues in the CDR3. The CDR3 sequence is CASSLNWGGRSNQPQHF. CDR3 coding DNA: TGTGCCAGCAGTTTAAATTGGGGGGGGAGAAGCAATCAGCCCCAGCATTTT. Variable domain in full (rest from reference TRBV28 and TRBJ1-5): DVKVTQSSRYLVKRTGEKVFLECVQDMDHENMFWYRQDPGLGLRLIYFSYDVKMKEKGDIPEGYSVSREKKERFSLILESASTNQTSMYLCASSLNWGGRSNQPQHFGDGTRLSIL.

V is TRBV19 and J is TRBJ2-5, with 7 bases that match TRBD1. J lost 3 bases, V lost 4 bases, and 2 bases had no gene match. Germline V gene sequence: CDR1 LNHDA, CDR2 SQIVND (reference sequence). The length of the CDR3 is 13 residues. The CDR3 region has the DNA TGTGCCAGTAGTAGGGACAGAGAAGAGACCCAGTACTTC. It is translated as CASSRDREETQYF.

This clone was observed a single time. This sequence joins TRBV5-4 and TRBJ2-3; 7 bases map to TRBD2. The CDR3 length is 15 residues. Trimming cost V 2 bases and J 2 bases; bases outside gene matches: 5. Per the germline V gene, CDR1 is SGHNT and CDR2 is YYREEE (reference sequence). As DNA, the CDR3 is TGTGCCAGCAGCTTCCTAGCGGCCAACACAGATACGCAGTATTTT. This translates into CASSFLAANTDTQYF.

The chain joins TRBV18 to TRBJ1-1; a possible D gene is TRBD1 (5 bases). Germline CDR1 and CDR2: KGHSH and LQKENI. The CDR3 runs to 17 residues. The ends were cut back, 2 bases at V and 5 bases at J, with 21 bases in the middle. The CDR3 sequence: CASSPGAEKELETEAFF. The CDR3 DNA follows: TGTGCCAGCTCACCAGGGGCAGAAAAGGAACTGGAAACTGAAGCTTTCTTT.

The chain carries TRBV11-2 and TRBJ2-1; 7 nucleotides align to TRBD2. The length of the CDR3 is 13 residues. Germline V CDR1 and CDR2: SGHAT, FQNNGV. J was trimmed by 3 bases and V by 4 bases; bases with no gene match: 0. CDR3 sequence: CASSWGGYNEQFF. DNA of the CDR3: TGTGCCAGCAGCTGGGGGGGCTACAATGAGCAGTTCTTC.

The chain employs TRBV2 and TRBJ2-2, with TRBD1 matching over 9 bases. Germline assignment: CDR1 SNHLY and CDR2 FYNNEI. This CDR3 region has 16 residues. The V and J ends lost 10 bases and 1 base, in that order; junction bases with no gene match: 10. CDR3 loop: CATIPRGQGNTGELFF. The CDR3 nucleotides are TGTGCCACCATTCCAAGGGGACAGGGGAACACCGGGGAGCTGTTTTTT.

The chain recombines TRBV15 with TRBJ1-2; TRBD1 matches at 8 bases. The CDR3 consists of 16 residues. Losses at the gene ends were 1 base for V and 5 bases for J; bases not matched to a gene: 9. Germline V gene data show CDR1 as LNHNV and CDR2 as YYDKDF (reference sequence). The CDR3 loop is CATSRGETGARYGYTF. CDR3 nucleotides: TGTGCCACCAGCAGAGGGGAGACAGGGGCACGGTATGGCTACACCTTC.